This T cell receptor (beta chain) stems from a study of CD4+ T cells in melanoma. Looked up from germline, CDR1 is SGHVS and CDR2 is FQNEAQ. With V trimmed by 4 bases and J by 0 bases, 6 bases remained unmatched. The CDR3 spans 16 residues. This table comes from immunoSEQ multiplex PCR, and its TCRdb copy is limited to in-frame clones, with some not included. This sample has around 130,000 clones, with around 90% found just once. General study results and limits: Neoantigen-specific CD4+ T cells in melanoma reportedly had diverse differentiation states. A reported correlation linked neoantigen-specific CD4+ T cells to CD8+, macrophage and B cell function.

A note on this clone: What it binds is unknown.

The chain joins TRBV7-8 to TRBJ1-3; 7 bases are shared with TRBD1. The receptor comes from a human donor with melanoma. The DNA for the CDR3 is TGTGCCAGCAGCTCCTCGGGACAGAGCTCTGGAAACACCATATATTTT. Its protein is CASSSSGQSSGNTIYF.